This T cell receptor beta chain was captured by sequencing in a study of breast tumors, draining lymph nodes, adjacent tissues. This clonotype was recorded many times. As yet, its antigen is unknown. Study conclusions and caveats: Luminal-like breast cancer showed significantly higher tumor–nontumor repertoire similarity than basal-like. Tumor TCR diversity was below lymph nodes but above nontumor tissue. Tumor T cell lymph node origin was a supported hypothesis, not proven.

CDR3 size: 17 residues. Germline V gene sequence: CDR1 MNHNY, CDR2 SVGAGI (reference sequence). V trimming: 6 bases; J trimming: 6 bases; junction bases outside the gene matches: 17. Breast cancer patients provided tissue from their axillary draining lymph nodes. TCRdb called the multiplex PCR reads again in MiXCR, with one record for every CDR3 protein. The data show under 150,000 distinct CDR3 sequences, with about a fifth seen just once and just over 2.5% held by the top ten. Sequencing was carried out using axillary lymph node tissue. The clonotype originates from a female donor with breast cancer. Some clones in this sample may be carry-over from other donors' samples. The chain has TRBV6-6 and TRBJ2-7; TRBD1 matches 10 bases. The CDR3 sequence is CASSRAITRDRGGEQYF. The CDR3 DNA is TGTGCCAGCAGCCGAGCTATCACCCGGGACAGGGGCGGCGAGCAGTACTTC.